Presented here are 24 T cell receptor beta chains from one specimen sequenced in a study of blood T cell repertoires in COVID-19. Using immunoSEQ multiplex PCR, the repertoire was profiled, and TCRdb retains in-frame clones only, with some absent. The sample yields about 210,000 clones, less than 85% seen once. The specimen sequenced was peripheral blood. The receptor source for this set is a woman in her seventies with acute or convalescent COVID-19.

This chain links TRBV29-1 with TRBJ2-5, with 7 bases that match TRBD1. Germline V gene data show CDR1 as SQVTM and CDR2 as ANQGSEA. This CDR3 contains 11 residues. The V and J ends lost 6 bases and 7 bases, in that order; junction bases with no gene match: 5. This CDR3 reads CSVVTGATQYF. DNA of the CDR3: TGCAGCGTCGTTACAGGGGCGACCCAGTACTTC.

This clone was detected only once. The chain recombines TRBV20-1 with TRBJ2-2; TRBD2 agrees at 9 bases. The CDR3 is made up of 13 amino acids. The V gene's germline CDR1 is DFQATT and CDR2 SNEGSKA (reference sequence). Trimming cost V 4 bases and J 6 bases; bases outside gene matches: 3. The CDR3 sequence is CSANERGAGELFF. For the CDR3, the DNA is TGCAGTGCTAATGAGCGGGGGGCCGGGGAGCTGTTTTTT.

In its sample, this clone was seen a few times. This sequence joins TRBV6-2 or TRBV6-3 and TRBJ1-5, with TRBD1 matching over 7 bases. The germline gives CDR1 MNHEY, CDR2 SVGEGT. The CDR3 contains 18 residues. V lost 1 base and J lost 7; bases outside the gene matches: 16. CDR3 in DNA: TGTGCCAGCAGTTACTTACCAGGACAGGCCCAAGGTAGGCAGCCCCAGCATTTT. As protein: CASSYLPGQAQGRQPQHF.

This clone has a single count. The V call is TRBV3-1 (or the pseudogene TRBV3-2), the J call TRBJ2-3, with TRBD1 matching over 8 bases. This CDR3 has 13 amino acids. The junction had 1 base not matched to a gene; V was cut back by 6 bases and J by 2 bases. Germline CDR1 is LGHDT and CDR2 is YNNKEL (reference sequence). The CDR3 sequence is CASRTGATDTQYF. In nucleotides, the CDR3 is TGTGCCAGCAGGACAGGGGCCACAGATACGCAGTATTTT.

The chain recombines TRBV5-6 with TRBJ2-4; D gene ambiguous. The V and J ends lost 2 bases and 4 bases respectively, with 10 bases between them. Germline assignment: CDR1 SGHDT and CDR2 YYEEEE. This CDR3 is 14 amino acids long. This chain's CDR3 is CASSFLSSKNIQYF. Here the CDR3 DNA reads TGTGCCAGCAGCTTCTTGAGCTCAAAAAACATTCAGTACTTC.

The rearrangement links TRBV9 to TRBJ2-1; 11 nucleotides match TRBD2. Per germline, CDR1 SGDLS and CDR2 YYNGEE. V was clipped by 1 base and J by 8 bases; unmatched bases: 11. The CDR3 totals 17 residues. CDR3 amino acids: CASSVTQLAGVRDEQFF. The CDR3 DNA reads as TGTGCCAGCAGCGTAACGCAACTAGCGGGGGTTAGAGATGAGCAGTTCTTC.

V gene TRBV3-1 (or the pseudogene TRBV3-2) combines with J gene TRBJ2-3; perhaps TRBD2 as D (5 bases). Germline loops: CDR1 LGHDT, CDR2 YNNKEL (reference sequence). The CDR3 length is 16 residues. V gave up 2 bases and J gave up 2 bases, with 14 bases separating them. The CDR3 spells CASSQKILVHTDTQYF. DNA for the CDR3: TGTGCCAGCAGCCAAAAAATACTAGTGCACACAGATACGCAGTATTTT.

The sample holds one count of this clone. V and J are TRBV19 and TRBJ1-5; 8 bases align to TRBD1. This CDR3 is 13 amino acids long. After removal of 6 bases from V and 7 bases from J, the junction contained 5 bases not matched to a gene. Germline-derived CDR1 and CDR2 are LNHDA and SQIVND (reference sequence). CDR3 in DNA: TGTGCCAGTAGAAGGGACAGGAAGCAGCCCCAGCATTTT. This gives the protein CASRRDRKQPQHF.

V gene TRBV5-1 combines with J gene TRBJ2-1, with D perhaps TRBD1 (6 bases). Germline V lookup: CDR1 SGHRS, CDR2 YFSETQ. CDR3 length: 16 residues. V gave up 4 bases and J gave up 1 base, with 15 bases separating them. The CDR3 DNA reads TGCGCCAGCAGCAGAAACAGGGAATATTCCTACAATGAGCAGTTCTTC. As protein: CASSRNREYSYNEQFF.

This clone turned up a few times. The V and J genes are TRBV3-1 (or the pseudogene TRBV3-2) and TRBJ1-2, with D possibly TRBD1 on 6 matching bases. The CDR3 is 14 amino acids. The V gene lost 4 bases and the J gene lost 1 base, with 10 bases spanning the gap. From germline, CDR1 is LGHDT and CDR2 YNNKEL (reference sequence). Here the CDR3 reads CASSPWTDNYGYTF. Written as DNA, the CDR3 is TGTGCCAGCAGCCCCTGGACAGATAACTATGGCTACACCTTC.

The chain couples TRBV7-8 to TRBJ2-1; TRBD2 aligns across 9 bases. J gave up 5 bases and V 1 base, and 9 bases lay outside the gene matches. The CDR3 contains 17 residues. CDR1 SGHVS and CDR2 FQNEAQ come from the germline V gene. The DNA of the CDR3 is TGTGCCAGCAGCTTAGATTGGCGGGGGGGGATAAACAATGAGCAGTTCTTC. It encodes CASSLDWRGGINNEQFF.

J is TRBJ1-1 and V is TRBV5-1; D unclear. The CDR3 is 14 residues long. CDR1 SGHRS and CDR2 YFSETQ come from the germline V gene. Trimming stripped 4 bases from V and 5 bases from J, with 15 bases between. The CDR3 region is CASSNEGGRTEAFF. The DNA for the CDR3 is TGCGCCAGCAGCAACGAGGGAGGAAGGACTGAAGCTTTCTTT.

The chain couples TRBV6-1 to TRBJ2-5; TRBD1 matches at 7 bases. There are 16 residues in the CDR3. The V and J ends lost 4 bases and 2 bases, in that order; junction bases with no gene match: 10. CDR1 is MNHNS and CDR2 is SASEGT in the germline V gene. The CDR3 sequence: CASSGGDSLHQETQYF. The CDR3 coding sequence is TGTGCCAGCAGTGGTGGGGACAGCTTACATCAAGAGACCCAGTACTTC.

This sequence joins TRBV5-8 and TRBJ2-1; 7 bases fit TRBD2. CDR3 size: 15 residues. With V trimmed by 0 bases and J by 5 bases, 5 bases remained unmatched. CDR1 is SGHTS and CDR2 is YDEGEE in the germline V gene. This CDR3 is CASSLGSGENNEQFF. The CDR3 nucleotides are TGTGCCAGCAGCTTGGGAAGCGGGGAGAACAATGAGCAGTTCTTC.

Turning to this clone: The junction differs from germline at one of its ends, possibly a read error. CDR3 coding DNA: TGTGCCAGCAGCTTAGTGGCTTCCACCACCCTAAGGGGGGACAGATATTTC. Its translation is CASSLVASTTLRGDRYF. This chain connects TRBV7-8 to TRBJ2-6; a possible D gene is TRBD1 (7 bases). Germline V lookup: CDR1 SGHVS, CDR2 FQNEAQ. The CDR3 is 17 residues long.

The chain is built from TRBV5-6 and TRBJ2-5; TRBD1 is a possible D gene (5 bases). In germline, CDR1 is SGHDT, CDR2 YYEEEE. This CDR3 contains 14 residues. Trimming shortened V by 3 bases and J by 1 base, and 10 bases separated the two germline ends. This CDR3 is CASSWEQAQETQYF. The CDR3 DNA follows: TGTGCCAGCAGCTGGGAACAGGCCCAAGAGACCCAGTACTTC.

V and J are TRBV5-6 and TRBJ1-6, with D uncertain. This CDR3 comprises 13 residues. Germline CDR1 SGHDT, CDR2 YYEEEE. Trimming left V 3 bases short and J 5 bases short, with 6 bases between. The chain's CDR3 is CASSSLNNSPLHF. DNA of the CDR3: TGTGCCAGCAGCTCCCTAAATAATTCACCCCTCCACTTT.

This chain joins TRBV5-3 and TRBJ1-1; TRBD1 is a possible D gene (5 bases). TRBV5-3 is an ORF, with its function uncertain. V lost 0 bases and J lost 0, with 9 bases in between. The CDR3 has 15 amino acids. The CDR3 region has the DNA TGTGCCAGAAGCTTGGTGGGGGGAATGAACACTGAAGCTTTCTTT. It codes for CARSLVGGMNTEAFF.

The chain recombines TRBV7-7 with TRBJ2-3; 13 nucleotides line up with TRBD2. V was clipped by 5 bases and J by 1 base; unmatched bases: 3. CDR1 SSHAT and CDR2 FNYEAQ come from the germline V gene (reference sequence). The CDR3 runs 16 residues. The CDR3 reads CASSNGLAGGTDTQYF. CDR3 bases: TGTGCCAGCAGCAACGGACTAGCGGGGGGCACAGATACGCAGTATTTT. The whole variable domain, filled in from reference TRBV7-7 and TRBJ2-3, reads GAGVSQSPRYKVTKRGQDVTLRCDPISSHATLYWYQQALGQGPEFLTYFNYEAQPDKSGLPSDRFSAERPEGSISTLTIQRTEQRDSAMYRCASSNGLAGGTDTQYFGPGTRLTVL.

The V call is TRBV2, the J call TRBJ2-1, with D tentatively TRBD2 (6 bases). V lost 7 bases to trimming and J lost 2 bases, with 18 bases between them. CDR1 SNHLY and CDR2 FYNNEI come from the germline V gene. This CDR3 contains 16 residues. The DNA of the CDR3 is TGTGCCAGCACTTCTCCACTAGCACTTACCTACAATGAGCAGTTCTTC. Its translation is CASTSPLALTYNEQFF. The complete variable domain, with remaining parts taken from reference TRBV2 and TRBJ2-1, reads EPEVTQTPSHQVTQMGQEVILRCVPISNHLYFYWYRQILGQKVEFLVSFYNNEISEKSEIFDDQFSVERPDGSNFTLKIRSTKLEDSAMYFCASTSPLALTYNEQFFGPGTRLTVL.

As for this clone: The sample has other DNA sequences that encode this CDR3 too. This chain connects TRBV18 to TRBJ2-5; TRBD1 matches at 9 bases. The CDR3 is 14 residues long. After removal of 2 bases from V and 2 bases from J, the junction contained 0 bases not matched to a gene. Germline V gene lookup returns CDR1 KGHSH and CDR2 LQKENI. The DNA of the CDR3 is TGTGCCAGCTCACCAGGGACAGGGCAAGAGACCCAGTACTTC. Encoded protein: CASSPGTGQETQYF.

This rearrangement joins TRBV6-1 to TRBJ2-3; possible D gene TRBD2, 6 bases. CDR1 and CDR2 (germline): MNHNS, SASEGT. Trimming shortened V by 0 bases and J by 3 bases, and 13 bases separated the two germline ends. This CDR3 spans 16 amino acids. The CDR3 nucleotides are TGTGCCAGCAGTGAAGCGGGAGGAATAAGGACAGATACGCAGTATTTT. It is translated as CASSEAGGIRTDTQYF.

For the CDR3, the DNA is TGTGCCAGCACGTCTGGGGCCAACGTCCTGACTTTC. It translates to CASTSGANVLTF. The V and J genes are TRBV28 and TRBJ2-6, with unresolved D. V dropped 7 bases and J dropped 1 base, with 2 bases sitting between them. CDR1 MDHEN and CDR2 SYDVKM come from the germline V gene. The CDR3 loop spans 12 amino acids.

This clone was observed once. In nucleotides, the CDR3 is TGTGCCAACATGGGGAGGACAGGGGCAGGCTATGGCTACACCTTC. Residues: CANMGRTGAGYGYTF. The chain recombines TRBV2 with TRBJ1-2, with TRBD1 matching 9 bases. CDR1 SNHLY and CDR2 FYNNEI come from the germline V gene. The J segment lost 4 bases and the V segment lost 10 bases, leaving 13 bases of the junction unmatched. The CDR3 is made up of 15 amino acids.